Below, 8 T cell receptor beta chains from the same sample are listed, as sequenced in a study of blood T cell repertoires in COVID-19. Repertoires were generated with immunoSEQ multiplex PCR, while TCRdb's copy carries only in-frame clones and drops some. The sample carries 450,000 or so clones, 70% to 90% recorded once. Material for sequencing was peripheral blood. Receptor source: a middle-aged woman with COVID-19, enrolled during active disease.

The chain combines TRBV12-5 with TRBJ2-2; tentative D call: TRBD1 (6 bases). CDR3 length: 16 amino acids. V was clipped by 6 bases and J by 8 bases, with 22 bases between them. Germline V CDR1 and CDR2: LGHNT, FRNRAP. The CDR3 reads CASGSSRGPWPGELFF. DNA for the CDR3: TGTGCTAGTGGGTCTTCCAGGGGACCCTGGCCTGGGGAGCTGTTTTTT.

The CDR3 loop reads CASSYSGLQGRNEKLFF. DNA of the CDR3: TGTGCCAGCAGTTACTCGGGCCTACAGGGAAGAAATGAAAAACTGTTTTTT. The chain uses TRBV6-2 or TRBV6-3 and TRBJ1-4; a weak D match, TRBD1 (6 bases). The V and J ends lost 0 bases and 5 bases respectively, with 16 bases between them. Germline CDR1 and CDR2: MNHEY and SVGEGT. CDR3 length equals 17 residues.

The V and J genes are TRBV28 and TRBJ1-1, with TRBD1 as a possible D gene (5 bases). V lost 4 bases and J 4 bases, leaving 13 bases between the germline ends. CDR3 length: 14 amino acids. Looked up from germline, CDR1 is MDHEN and CDR2 is SYDVKM. The chain's CDR3 is CASSSVWGGTEAFF. CDR3 bases: TGTGCCAGCAGTTCCGTCTGGGGGGGCACTGAAGCTTTCTTT.

In regard to this clone: Other DNA sequences of this sample code for an identical CDR3. The CDR3: CASSLSGTEAFF. CDR3 DNA: TGTGCCAGCAGTTTATCCGGGACTGAAGCTTTCTTT. The rearrangement joins TRBV12-3 or TRBV12-4 to TRBJ1-1, with D uncertain. The V and J ends lost 2 bases and 5 bases respectively, with 6 bases between them. This CDR3 has 12 amino acids.

The chain uses TRBV9 and TRBJ2-1; 12 positions agree with TRBD2. Looked up from germline, CDR1 is SGDLS and CDR2 is YYNGEE. V was clipped by 5 bases and J by 8 bases; unmatched bases: 8. This CDR3 has 15 amino acids. CDR3 sequence (DNA): TGTGCCAGCAGTGAAGGACTAGCGGGGTTTTATGAGCAGTTCTTC. Translation gives CASSEGLAGFYEQFF.

As concerns this clone: This CDR3 is also generated by other DNA sequences in the sample. The chain is built from TRBV7-3 and TRBJ2-3, with D possibly being TRBD1 (6 bases). The CDR3 runs to 14 residues. V lost 3 bases and J lost 2, with 9 bases in between. The germline V gene has CDR1 SGHTA and CDR2 FQGTGA. In nucleotides, the CDR3 is TGTGCCAGCAGCTTGGGGACATCCACAGATACGCAGTATTTT. Amino acid sequence: CASSLGTSTDTQYF.

The chain is built from TRBV4-1 and TRBJ1-3; 8 nucleotides agree with TRBD1. CDR3 length: 16 residues. CDR1 is MGHRA and CDR2 is YSYEKL in the germline V gene. V dropped 3 bases and J dropped 0; count of bases not matched to a gene: 4. The CDR3 region is CASSHGGQGSGNTIYF. In DNA, the CDR3 is TGCGCCAGCAGCCATGGTGGACAGGGCTCTGGAAACACCATATATTTT.

The chain couples TRBV5-6 to TRBJ2-2; D possibly corresponds to TRBD1 (6 bases). Trimming pared 5 bases from V and 4 bases from J, leaving 15 bases between. Germline assignment: CDR1 SGHDT and CDR2 YYEEEE. The CDR3 has 15 residues. CDR3 in amino acids: CASRQDRFGTGELFF. The CDR3 DNA follows: TGTGCCAGCAGACAAGACAGGTTCGGCACCGGGGAGCTGTTTTTT.